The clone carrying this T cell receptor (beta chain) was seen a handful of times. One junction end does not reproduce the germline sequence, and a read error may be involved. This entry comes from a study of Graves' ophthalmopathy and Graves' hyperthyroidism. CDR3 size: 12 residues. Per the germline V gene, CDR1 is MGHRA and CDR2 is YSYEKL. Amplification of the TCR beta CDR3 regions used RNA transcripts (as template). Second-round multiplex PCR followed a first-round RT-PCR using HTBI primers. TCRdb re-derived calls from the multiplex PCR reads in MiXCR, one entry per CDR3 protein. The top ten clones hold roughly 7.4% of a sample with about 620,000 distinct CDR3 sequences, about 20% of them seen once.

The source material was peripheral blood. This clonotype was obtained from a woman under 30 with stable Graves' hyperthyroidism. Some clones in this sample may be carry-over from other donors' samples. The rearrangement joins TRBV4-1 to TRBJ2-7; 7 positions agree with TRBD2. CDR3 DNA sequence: TGCGCCAGCAGCCAAGGGGCGGGAGAGCGGTACTTC. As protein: CASSQGAGERYF.